A selection of T cell receptor beta chains follows, all from one sample in a study of shared clonotypes between healthy human individuals. Assay used: immunoSEQ multiplex PCR; TCRdb lists only in-frame clones, some missing. The sample records tens of thousands of clones, around 57% being singletons. Sequenced material: memory CD8+ T cells sorted from blood. Receptors were obtained from a man younger than 40 in good health. Both conserved end residues are trimmed from each CDR3.

J: TRBJ2-3; V: TRBV7-3; CDR3: ASRDVNTDTQY
J: TRBJ1-3; V: TRBV5-1; CDR3: ASSLDSSGNTIY
J: TRBJ2-4; V: TRBV10-3; CDR3: AISEGQGLAGVAKNIQY
J: TRBJ1-2; V: TRBV28; CDR3: ASSSGYSLGGYT
J: TRBJ2-3; V: TRBV7-2; CDR3: ASSFLRLASSTDTQY
J: TRBJ1-1; V: TRBV6-5; CDR3: ASSYDGVNTEAF
J: TRBJ1-5; V: TRBV27; CDR3: ASSLTGKQPQH
J: TRBJ2-5; V: TRBV29-1; CDR3: SVEDLEGFAETQY
J: TRBJ2-5; V: TRBV28; CDR3: ASRIQRGSGETQY
J: TRBJ2-3; V: TRBV4-1; CDR3: ASEGRTDTQY
J: TRBJ1-1; V: TRBV29-1; CDR3: SVFTDRGE
J: TRBJ2-7; V: TRBV5-4; CDR3: ASRSHSSYEQY
J: TRBJ2-7; V: TRBV9; CDR3: ASSPSGYSYEQY
J: TRBJ1-2; V: TRBV11-3; CDR3: ASSLDANRNYGYT
J: TRBJ1-5; V: TRBV7-9; CDR3: ALGFGGNQPQH
J: TRBJ1-4; V: TRBV25-1; CDR3: ASSESPGEATNEKLF
J: TRBJ2-3; V: TRBV18; CDR3: ASSPPTSTDTQY
J: TRBJ2-1; V: TRBV11-2; CDR3: ASSSYLAGEGNEQF
J: TRBJ2-7; V: TRBV7-9; CDR3: ASGPAGGTGDEQY
J: TRBJ2-2; V: TRBV6-5; CDR3: ASSYTGSPGELF
J: TRBJ1-2; V: TRBV7-6; CDR3: ASSLREGSYGYT
J: TRBJ2-5; V: TRBV29-1; CDR3: SVEDLIRDSRETQY
J: TRBJ1-1; V: TRBV19; CDR3: ASSIFSHETEAF
J: TRBJ2-3; V: TRBV4-1; CDR3: ASEGRADTQY
J: TRBJ2-7; V: TRBV25-1; CDR3: ASSAVGTKGEQY
J: TRBJ2-3; V: TRBV6-4; CDR3: ASSDVAGQGSGTQY
J: TRBJ2-7; V: TRBV6-4; CDR3: ASSLQGQGGYEQY
J: TRBJ2-3; V: TRBV11-2; CDR3: ASRAMGGWDTQY
J: TRBJ2-1; V: TRBV7-9; CDR3: ASSFWTEAHNEQF
J: TRBJ1-2; V: TRBV6-6; CDR3: ASRAVDYGYT
J: TRBJ2-1; V: TRBV7-8; CDR3: ASSFQGGGYNEQF
J: TRBJ2-3; V: TRBV7-3; CDR3: ASSLDGTGGDTQY
J: TRBJ1-2; V: TRBV27; CDR3: ASSFRDRGRDYGYT
J: TRBJ1-5; V: TRBV6-5; CDR3: ATALESNQPQH
J: TRBJ2-7; V: TRBV7-8; CDR3: ASSLSSGGTGYEQY
J: TRBJ2-7; V: TRBV4-1; CDR3: ASSPHTPTVDEQY
J: TRBJ1-1; V: TRBV15; CDR3: ATSRDQSTEAF
J: TRBJ1-4; V: TRBV27; CDR3: ASKSTNEKLF
J: TRBJ2-7; V: TRBV18; CDR3: ASSPPGGARGGDEQY
J: TRBJ2-1; V: TRBV28; CDR3: ATDLAGGPYNEQF
J: TRBJ2-6; V: TRBV11-2; CDR3: ASSLHLSGANVLT
J: TRBJ2-3; V: TRBV7-9; CDR3: ASSIQAGGPTDTQY
J: TRBJ2-7; V: TRBV28; CDR3: ASSSTPGQGYGEQY
J: TRBJ2-2; V: TRBV6-5; CDR3: ASRSLTGELF
J: TRBJ2-7; V: TRBV7-8; CDR3: ASSSGQVSYEQY
J: TRBJ2-5; V: TRBV6-5; CDR3: ASSSLSGETQY
J: TRBJ2-5; V: TRBV9; CDR3: ASSAGTSGSLQETQY
J: TRBJ2-7; V: TRBV30; CDR3: AWSRTGYEQY
J: TRBJ2-1; V: TRBV10-1; CDR3: ASSGQANEQF
J: TRBJ2-1; V: TRBV9; CDR3: ASSVVLAGGRGEQF
J: TRBJ2-7; V: TRBV10-2; CDR3: ASKGVNYEQY
J: TRBJ2-3; V: TRBV10-1; CDR3: ASSVGTGDTDTQY
J: TRBJ2-7; V: TRBV5-1; CDR3: ASSQGFPYEQY
J: TRBJ2-7; V: TRBV4-1; CDR3: ASSQGINSYEQY
J: TRBJ2-1; V: TRBV9; CDR3: ASSAAGLAGGNEQF